A single count supports the clone carrying this T cell receptor (beta chain). Its antigen is undetermined. Produced via immunoSEQ multiplex PCR; TCRdb's table is partial and in-frame only. The sample contains roughly 25,000 clones, about 94% of which appear only once. The sample comes from a study of STAT3 mutations in large granular lymphocyte leukemia. Per the germline V gene, CDR1 is LNHDA and CDR2 is SQIVND (reference sequence). This CDR3 contains 14 residues. With 3 bases removed from V and 7 bases from J, the gap between germline ends came to 15 bases. Regarding the study as a whole: In T-cell large granular lymphocyte leukemia, about half of patients showed multiple immunodominant subclonotypes.

The TCR was taken from a man in his forties with T-cell large granular lymphocyte leukemia. Some clones in this sample may be carry-over from other donors' samples. The sequenced sample was peripheral blood mononuclear cells. V gene TRBV19 combines with J gene TRBJ1-2, with a weak D call TRBD1 (5 bases). CDR3 loop: CASSIPGKLVGYTF. Here the CDR3 DNA reads TGTGCCAGTAGTATCCCAGGGAAGTTGGTTGGCTACACCTTC.